This T cell receptor beta chain was identified during a study of identifying expanded T cells in peripheral blood. During the collection period, no donor immune events like infections were recorded. CDR1 is SGHTA and CDR2 is FQGTGA in the germline V gene. This CDR3 is 13 amino acids long. The V end was cut by 1 base, the J end by 7 bases, with 10 bases between. Worth noting for this clone: Its antigen is currently unknown.

Regarding the study as a whole: Variance in clone template counts between roughly 2-week samples significantly increased with total template count across all healthy donors. Over two and four weeks, about 15 and 19 clones changed, versus approximately 1.1 between replicates.

This table comes from immunoSEQ multiplex PCR, and its TCRdb copy is limited to in-frame clones, with some not included. The table includes about 110,000 clones, about 87% detected once. The receptor comes from a person aged 18 to 75 in good health. The chain uses TRBV7-3 and TRBJ1-2; D is ambiguous. The sample taken for sequencing was blood. CDR3 protein: CASSLRARSGYTF. The DNA of the CDR3 is TGTGCCAGCAGCTTAAGGGCCAGGAGTGGCTACACCTTC.